One and the same sample provided the 32 T cell receptor beta chains below, sequenced in a study of STAT5B mutations in CD4+ large granular lymphocyte leukemia. Clones were sequenced by immunoSEQ multiplex PCR, and TCRdb holds only the in-frame ones, with some missing. The sample lists around 33,000 clones; less than 70% were seen once. Sequenced sample: CD4+ T cells from blood buffy coats. These receptors all stem from a human donor in good health.

The V call is TRBV5-5, the J call TRBJ2-7, with D unresolved. Germline V gene lookup returns CDR1 SGHKS and CDR2 YYEKEE (reference sequence). The CDR3 sequence is 14 residues long. V lost 5 bases, J lost 0 bases, and 12 bases lay in between. The DNA of the CDR3 is TGTGCCAGCAGATTAGACCCTAGCTCCTACGAGCAGTACTTC. Encoded protein: CASRLDPSSYEQYF.

The gene calls are TRBV6-5 and TRBJ2-3; D is ambiguous. Germline values: CDR1 MNHEY, CDR2 SVGAGI. Trimming cost V 7 bases and J 10 bases, with 18 bases left between them. The CDR3 runs to 13 residues. CDR3 bases: TGTGCCAGCAAGACCCCCCTTCTTGGGGCGCAGTATTTT. Translation: CASKTPLLGAQYF.

This chain joins TRBV4-1 and TRBJ2-2; perhaps TRBD2 as D (5 bases). CDR1 is MGHRA and CDR2 is YSYEKL in the germline V gene. The V end lost 3 bases, the J end lost 7 bases, and 18 bases lay between the germline ends. CDR3 length: 16 amino acids. CDR3 residues: CASSHPAARGNGELFF. In DNA form, the CDR3 reads TGCGCCAGCAGCCACCCGGCGGCCCGAGGGAACGGGGAGCTGTTTTTT.

The rearrangement joins TRBV2 to TRBJ2-7, with 11 bases lining up with TRBD2. V shed 8 bases and J 4 bases; nucleotides not matched to a gene: 7. From germline, CDR1 is SNHLY and CDR2 FYNNEI. This CDR3 has 14 amino acids. The CDR3 reads CASLLTSGVYEQYF. For the CDR3, the DNA is TGTGCCAGCCTACTGACTAGCGGGGTATACGAGCAGTACTTC.

This clone has just one count. The chain carries TRBV15 and TRBJ1-1; 7 nucleotides match TRBD1. The CDR3 length is 13 residues. Looked up from germline, CDR1 is LNHNV and CDR2 is YYDKDF (reference sequence). The trim removed 11 bases at V and 4 bases at J, leaving 10 bases unmatched. The CDR3 bases are TGTGCCGCTAGGGGGCTCCTGGGCACTGAAGCTTTCTTT. Translating it yields CAARGLLGTEAFF.

This sequence joins TRBV27 and TRBJ2-7; 10 bases fit TRBD1. Unmatched junction bases numbered 13, after V lost 3 bases and J lost 2 bases. CDR3 length equals 18 residues. Germline V gene data show CDR1 as MNHEY and CDR2 as SMNVEV (reference sequence). In nucleotides, the CDR3 is TGTGCCAGCAGTTTTCTCCCTCCCTCCGGGACAGGGGCCTACGAGCAGTACTTC. It specifies CASSFLPPSGTGAYEQYF.

J is TRBJ2-1 and V is TRBV7-8, with 9 bases fitting TRBD2. The CDR3 runs 14 residues. Germline V gene lookup returns CDR1 SGHVS and CDR2 FQNEAQ. Trimming cost V 10 bases and J 9 bases; bases outside gene matches: 13. DNA of the CDR3: TGTGCCACCCACCGTGGCGGGGGGGAGGCTGAGCAGTTCTTC. Translated, it gives CATHRGGGEAEQFF.

The chain links TRBV19 to TRBJ1-2; D is perhaps TRBD1 (6 bases). Germline CDR1 is LNHDA and CDR2 is SQIVND (reference sequence). Trimming pared 8 bases from V and 2 bases from J, leaving 24 bases between. CDR3 length equals 17 residues. The CDR3 DNA reads TGTGCCAGTGGGCGTTTTACGACAGGACCTCAAAACTATGGCTACACCTTC. This translates into CASGRFTTGPQNYGYTF.

This clone was observed a single time. The chain employs TRBV5-1 and TRBJ2-2; tentative D call: TRBD2 (5 bases). Per germline, CDR1 SGHRS and CDR2 YFSETQ. V was shortened by 7 bases and J by 0 bases, with 10 bases between the two germline ends. The CDR3 covers 14 residues. For the CDR3, the DNA is TGCGCCAGCGGCCCGGGAACGAACACCGGGGAGCTGTTTTTT. Its protein is CASGPGTNTGELFF.

The rearrangement links TRBV7-3 to TRBJ1-1; no firm D call. V was trimmed by 5 bases and J by 2 bases, leaving 9 bases between them. The CDR3 is 13 amino acids. Germline-derived CDR1 and CDR2 are SGHTA and FQGTGA. CDR3 loop: CASSLNGNTEAFF. The CDR3 nucleotides read TGTGCCAGCAGCCTAAACGGAAACACTGAAGCTTTCTTT.

V gene TRBV19 combines with J gene TRBJ1-2; tentative D call: TRBD1 (6 bases). Germline V gives CDR1 LNHDA, CDR2 SQIVND (reference sequence). V was shortened by 2 bases and J by 8 bases, with 15 bases between the two germline ends. The CDR3 loop spans 14 amino acids. In nucleotides, the CDR3 is TGTGCCAGTAGTATACGGATTCCGGGGGGCGGCTACACCTTC. Protein: CASSIRIPGGGYTF.

J is TRBJ2-1 and V is TRBV9; D could derive from TRBD1 or TRBD2 (6 bases each). Trimming removed 1 base from V and 2 bases from J, with 10 bases in between. The CDR3 loop spans 15 amino acids. The germline V gene encodes CDR1 SGDLS and CDR2 YYNGEE. The chain's CDR3 is CASSVMGGPYNEQFF. The CDR3 DNA sequence: TGTGCCAGCAGCGTAATGGGGGGCCCCTACAATGAGCAGTTCTTC.

This clone has just a few counts. The chain has TRBV18 and TRBJ2-7; 9 nucleotides match TRBD1. Unmatched junction bases numbered 6, after V lost 6 bases and J lost 6 bases. The CDR3 sequence is 13 residues long. Germline lookup yields CDR1 KGHSH and CDR2 LQKENI. The CDR3 DNA reads TGTGCCAGCTCCGAACAGGGGGCGACCGAGCAGTACTTC. Its translation is CASSEQGATEQYF.

J is TRBJ2-3 and V is TRBV9; TRBD2 is a possible D gene (8 bases). The CDR3 loop spans 14 amino acids. The V and J ends lost 7 bases and 4 bases respectively, with 16 bases between them. From germline, CDR1 is SGDLS and CDR2 YYNGEE. Written as DNA, the CDR3 is TGTGCCAGCGGGCCGGGGGGGACAGCAGATACGCAGTATTTT. It is translated as CASGPGGTADTQYF. The variable domain in full, with the rest retrieved from reference TRBV9 and TRBJ2-3, is DSGVTQTPKHLITATGQRVTLRCSPRSGDLSVYWYQQSLDQGLQFLIQYYNGEERAKGNILERFSAQQFPDLHSELNLSSLELGDSALYFCASGPGGTADTQYFGPGTRLTVL.

This chain uses TRBV9 with TRBJ1-3, with a tentative D call TRBD1 (6 bases). The V gene lost 0 bases and the J gene lost 7 bases, with 14 bases spanning the gap. The V gene's germline CDR1 is SGDLS and CDR2 YYNGEE. The CDR3 has 15 residues. The CDR3 is CASSVGGAGLNTIYF. The CDR3, as DNA: TGTGCCAGCAGCGTAGGGGGGGCAGGGCTGAACACCATATATTTT.

V and J are TRBV30 and TRBJ2-7; D is ambiguous. In germline, CDR1 is GTSNPN, CDR2 SVGIG (reference sequence). Trimming cost V 0 bases and J 1 base, with 4 bases left between them. This CDR3 region has 12 residues. Here the CDR3 DNA reads TGTGCCTGGAGTGTACTTTCCTACGAGCAGTACTTC. This encodes CAWSVLSYEQYF.

The rearrangement joins TRBV18 to TRBJ1-1; D is unclear. Trimming took off 5 bases at V and 0 bases at J, with 7 bases between the two ends. Germline V lookup: CDR1 KGHSH, CDR2 LQKENI. The CDR3 extends over 13 amino acids. CDR3 nucleotide sequence: TGTGCCAGCTCATTACAGCTGAACACTGAAGCTTTCTTT. Translated: CASSLQLNTEAFF.

CDR3 in amino acids: CASSLGLAAYEQYF. The DNA for the CDR3 is TGTGCCAGCAGCTTAGGACTAGCAGCCTACGAGCAGTACTTC. The rearrangement uses TRBV7-2 and TRBJ2-7, with 7 bases matching TRBD2. Looked up from germline, CDR1 is SGHTA and CDR2 is FQGNSA. This CDR3 spans 14 amino acids. J was trimmed by 2 bases and V by 1 base; bases with no gene match: 2.

This clone has only a few counts. The rearrangement joins TRBV5-6 to TRBJ2-3; 13 bases match TRBD2. J gave up 6 bases and V 0 bases, and 1 base lay outside the gene matches. This CDR3 has 15 amino acids. CDR1 and CDR2 from the germline V gene are SGHDT and YYEEEE. Here the CDR3 reads CASSLELAGGDTQYF. Written as DNA, the CDR3 is TGTGCCAGCAGCTTGGAACTAGCGGGGGGGGATACGCAGTATTTT.

In this sample, this clone turned up a few times. This chain links TRBV18 with TRBJ1-4; TRBD1 matches at 8 bases. Germline-derived CDR1 and CDR2 are KGHSH and LQKENI. This CDR3 contains 15 residues. V was pared by 3 bases and J by 7 bases, with 7 bases of the junction left unmatched. The CDR3 nucleotides are TGTGCCAGCTCACCTCGGACAGGGCGTACTGAAAAACTGTTTTTT. This gives the protein CASSPRTGRTEKLFF.

V and J are TRBV21-1 and TRBJ1-3. TRBV21-1 is listed as a pseudogene. The CDR3 runs 13 residues. The CDR3 nucleotides read TGTGCCAGCAGCAGGAGCTCTGGAAACACCATATATTTT. Translation gives CASSRSSGNTIYF.

Comments on this clone: One end of the junction varies from germline; a read error may be responsible. The chain carries TRBV5-6 and TRBJ1-1, with D unclear. The CDR3 totals 13 residues. CDR1 and CDR2 from the germline V gene are SGHDT and YYEEEE. CDR3 sequence (DNA): TGTGCCAGCAGCCGACTTCTTTCGACTGAGGCTTTCTTT. Translating gives CASSRLLSTEAFF.

CDR3 sequence reads: CASSLFGRGGFPLHF. The DNA of the CDR3 is TGTGCCAGCAGTTTATTCGGACGGGGAGGCTTCCCCCTCCACTTT. This rearrangement joins TRBV27 to TRBJ1-6; the D is unclear. The V and J ends lost 1 base and 13 bases respectively, with 17 bases between them. CDR3 length equals 15 residues. CDR1 is MNHEY, CDR2 SMNVEV, per germline (reference sequence).

Only a few counts were recorded for this clone. The gene calls are TRBV10-3 and TRBJ2-1, with 12 bases aligning to TRBD2. Per germline, CDR1 ENHRY and CDR2 SYGVKD. This CDR3 spans 15 amino acids. Trimming took 6 bases from V and 7 from J; bases not matched to a gene: 7. The CDR3 is CAIRVLAGGLNEQFF. CDR3 coding DNA: TGTGCCATCAGAGTTCTAGCGGGGGGGCTGAATGAGCAGTTCTTC.

The chain links TRBV6-5 to TRBJ1-1, with TRBD1 as a possible D gene (6 bases). CDR1 is MNHEY, CDR2 SVGAGI, per germline. With 10 bases removed from V and 4 bases from J, the gap between germline ends came to 10 bases. The length of the CDR3 is 11 residues. The CDR3 reads CATRGFTEAFF. CDR3 nucleotide sequence: TGTGCCACCAGGGGTTTCACTGAAGCTTTCTTT.

This chain links TRBV30 with TRBJ1-6; D is unclear. Trimming left V 1 base short and J 11 bases short, with 12 bases between. Germline assignment: CDR1 GTSNPN and CDR2 SVGIG (reference sequence). The length of the CDR3 is 13 residues. The CDR3 reads CAWSAGVPAPLHF. For the CDR3, the DNA is TGTGCCTGGAGTGCCGGAGTCCCGGCACCCCTCCACTTT.

This clone showed up just a few times. The chain joins TRBV7-9 to TRBJ1-1; D unresolved. V was clipped by 7 bases and J by 4 bases, with 22 bases between them. Per the germline V gene, CDR1 is SEHNR and CDR2 is FQNEAQ (reference sequence). The CDR3 totals 16 residues. CDR3 amino acids: CASTLGGSLSSTEAFF. The DNA for the CDR3 is TGTGCCAGCACCCTGGGAGGGTCCCTCTCGAGCACTGAAGCTTTCTTT.

The rearrangement joins TRBV11-2 to TRBJ2-5, with a weak D call TRBD2 (5 bases). V dropped 5 bases and J dropped 5 bases, with 12 bases sitting between them. Germline lookup yields CDR1 SGHAT and CDR2 FQNNGV. CDR3 length equals 13 residues. The CDR3 reads CASSRSVSETQYF. Written as DNA, the CDR3 is TGTGCCAGCAGCCGTAGCGTTTCGGAGACCCAGTACTTC. The whole variable domain, remainder taken from reference TRBV11-2 and TRBJ2-5, is EAGVAQSPRYKIIEKRQSVAFWCNPISGHATLYWYQQILGQGPKLLIQFQNNGVVDDSQLPKDRFSAERLKGVDSTLKIQPAKLEDSAVYLCASSRSVSETQYFGPGTRLLVL.

This clone was seen a handful of times. This rearrangement joins TRBV9 to TRBJ2-1; TRBD2 matches 8 bases. V trimming: 0 bases; J trimming: 7 bases; junction bases outside the gene matches: 6. Germline-derived CDR1 and CDR2 are SGDLS and YYNGEE. The CDR3 length is 15 residues. The CDR3 sequence: CASSVESGGLNEQFF. CDR3 nucleotide sequence: TGTGCCAGCAGCGTAGAATCGGGGGGGCTGAATGAGCAGTTCTTC. The whole variable domain, filled in from reference TRBV9 and TRBJ2-1, reads DSGVTQTPKHLITATGQRVTLRCSPRSGDLSVYWYQQSLDQGLQFLIQYYNGEERAKGNILERFSAQQFPDLHSELNLSSLELGDSALYFCASSVESGGLNEQFFGPGTRLTVL.

The V gene is TRBV5-6, the J gene TRBJ2-7, with 9 bases fitting TRBD2. CDR1 and CDR2 (germline): SGHDT, YYEEEE. The V segment lost 3 bases and the J segment 3 bases; nucleotides outside the gene matches: 7. CDR3 length: 15 residues. CDR3 protein: CASSWRSTSGYEQYF. The CDR3 DNA follows: TGTGCCAGCAGCTGGCGATCGACTAGCGGCTACGAGCAGTACTTC.

There are a few counts of this clone. The V and J genes are TRBV2 and TRBJ1-5; TRBD1 is a possible D gene (5 bases). CDR3 size: 13 residues. Trimming stripped 6 bases from V and 7 bases from J, with 13 bases between. CDR1 SNHLY and CDR2 FYNNEI come from the germline V gene. The CDR3 DNA reads as TGTGCCAGCAGAGCCTTTTGGGGCCAGCCCCAGCATTTT. Its translation: CASRAFWGQPQHF.

The chain is built from TRBV29-1 and TRBJ2-1; tentatively, D is TRBD2 (6 bases). V was cut by 6 bases and J by 8 bases, with 17 bases left in between. The germline CDR1 and CDR2 sequences are SQVTM and ANQGSEA. CDR3 size: 13 residues. The CDR3 DNA is TGCAGCGTCTCCCCCCTCGGGGGTGATGAGCAGTTCTTC. This encodes CSVSPLGGDEQFF.